This entry is about one T cell receptor beta chain. Its target is not known. This record comes from a study of cytomegalovirus exposure and HLA in healthy donors. Points from the study as a whole: In a later analysis, common viral pathogens appeared linked to several of the most significant clusters. Likely technical artifact: a cluster of highly shared sequence variants. There were reportedly fewer N-insertions in an Asian-associated ancestry cluster than the approximately 670-donor mean, in a later analysis.

PCR primers comprised 60 Vbeta and 13 Jbeta primers. Clones were read by immunoSEQ multiplex PCR, and TCRdb kept only the in-frame ones, dropping some. The profile covers around 150,000 clones, with around 80% appearing a single time and less than 2% taken by the ten largest. The source material was PBMCs. The clonotype comes from a man aged 35-49 years in good health and CMV-seronegative.

CDR3: CASSEALRAGGKFF. As DNA, the CDR3 is TGTGCCAGCAGTGAAGCGCTTCGAGCGGGAGGGAAGTTCTTC. The chain is built from TRBV2 and TRBJ2-1, with TRBD2 identical over 10 bases. This CDR3 contains 14 residues. Per germline, CDR1 SNHLY and CDR2 FYNNEI. V shed 0 bases, J shed 14 bases, and the junction held 7 bases outside the gene matches.